This T cell receptor (beta chain) was found in a study of human T cells and chemical hapten exposure. Whole-study findings and limits: All donors were alopecia patients, so their immunity may differ from that of healthy people.

Time point indicated: pre-sensitization, week 0. Documented treatment: therapeutic diphenylcyclopropenone sensitization with weekly scalp DPC. At every patch-test visit, blood was drawn before the patch test was applied. Each donor was an alopecia patient between 18 and 70 years of age who qualified for DPC. TCRdb re-analysed the RACE reads in MiXCR, keeping a single row per CDR3 protein. The repertoire has around 300,000 distinct CDR3 sequences, around 5.5% of them found once; the top ten carry under 9.5%. Trimming took 6 bases from V and 3 from J; bases not matched to a gene: 13. CDR3 length: 17 residues. Germline loops: CDR1 MNHNY, CDR2 SVGAGI (reference sequence). To note about this clonotype: What it recognizes is unknown.

The chain joins TRBV6-6 to TRBJ2-2; 7 bases fit TRBD1. The sequences come from whole blood, collected in connection with sensitization to the hapten diphenylcyclopropenone (DPC). This receptor was identified in a woman aged 18-35 years with alopecia areata. Some clones in this sample may be carry-over from other donors' samples. CDR3 loop: CASSLPLGQADTGELFF. The CDR3 DNA reads TGTGCCAGCAGCCTACCCCTCGGACAGGCAGACACCGGGGAGCTGTTTTTT.